This T cell receptor (beta chain) appears in the sequencing data of a study of human T cells and chemical hapten exposure. On the study more broadly: Small differences in pooled library volume mainly drove the variation in TCR yields per sample.

The CDR3 spans 15 residues. Unmatched junction bases numbered 6, after V lost 4 bases and J lost 4 bases. The germline CDR1 and CDR2 sequences are LGHNA and YSLEER. MiXCR, run by TCRdb on the 5' RACE reads, gives a single entry per CDR3 protein. The sample records more than 60,000 distinct CDR3 sequences, approximately 16% being singletons. Study outcomes and limitations: Those TCRs sitting above 1 in 1000 frequency stayed the same with DPC sensitization.

Sequencing started from total RNA isolated from unfractionated whole blood. As to this clonotype: Its cognate antigen is unknown.

V and J are TRBV4-3 and TRBJ2-5; TRBD1 aligns across 10 bases. The receptor was isolated from a female donor in good health. The CDR3 region is CASSLGQGEVETQYF. Written as DNA, the CDR3 is TGCGCCAGCAGCCTCGGACAGGGGGAAGTAGAGACCCAGTACTTC.